This TCR beta chain was documented in a study of T cell responses to AZD1222 COVID-19 vaccine. Study-level findings and limits: Donors, mostly white British, included more females; clonal diversity was possibly underestimated.

In regard to this clone: Its antigen is still unknown.

TCRdb's copy holds only in-frame clones and misses some; the assay was immunoSEQ multiplex PCR. Among tens of thousands of clones listed, about 92% were seen once. The source material was peripheral blood, sampled on day 0 of AZD1222 vaccination. The receptor was isolated from an adult in good health.

The CDR3 DNA sequence: TGTGCCAGCACCCAAGGGGCCGGGGAGCTGTTTTTT. As protein: CASTQGAGELFF. The chain recombines TRBV5-6 with TRBJ2-2, with TRBD1 as a possible D gene (5 bases). Trimming left V 6 bases short and J 6 bases short, with 9 bases between. The germline gives CDR1 SGHDT, CDR2 YYEEEE. This CDR3 comprises 12 residues.